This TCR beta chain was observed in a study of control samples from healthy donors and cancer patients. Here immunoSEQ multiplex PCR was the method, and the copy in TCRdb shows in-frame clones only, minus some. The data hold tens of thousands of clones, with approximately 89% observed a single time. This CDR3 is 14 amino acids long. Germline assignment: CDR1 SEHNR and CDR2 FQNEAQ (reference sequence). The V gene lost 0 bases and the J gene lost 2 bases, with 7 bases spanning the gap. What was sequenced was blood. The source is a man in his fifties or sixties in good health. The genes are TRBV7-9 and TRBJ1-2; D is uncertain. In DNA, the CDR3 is TGTGCCAGCAGCTTAGCGCCGGAGAACTATGGCTACACCTTC. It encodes CASSLAPENYGYTF.